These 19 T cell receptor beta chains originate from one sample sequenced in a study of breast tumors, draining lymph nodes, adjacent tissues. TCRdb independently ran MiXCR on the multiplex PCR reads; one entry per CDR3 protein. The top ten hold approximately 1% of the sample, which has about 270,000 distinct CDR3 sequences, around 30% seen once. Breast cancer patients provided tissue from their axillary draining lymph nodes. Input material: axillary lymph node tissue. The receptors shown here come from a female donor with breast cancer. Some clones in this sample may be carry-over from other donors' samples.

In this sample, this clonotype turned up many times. The CDR3 sequence is CSARVSGRDEQFF. The CDR3 DNA sequence: TGCAGTGCTAGAGTTAGCGGGAGGGATGAGCAGTTCTTC. This chain connects TRBV20-1 to TRBJ2-1; 11 bases map to TRBD2. V was pared by 1 base and J by 8 bases, with 1 base of the junction left unmatched. The germline V gene encodes CDR1 DFQATT and CDR2 SNEGSKA (reference sequence). This CDR3 has 13 amino acids.

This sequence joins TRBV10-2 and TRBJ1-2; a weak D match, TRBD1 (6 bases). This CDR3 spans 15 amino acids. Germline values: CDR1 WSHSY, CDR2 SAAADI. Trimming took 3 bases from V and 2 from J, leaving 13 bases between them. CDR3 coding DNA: TGCGCCAGCAGTGATTCAGGGGCCACCAACTATGGCTACACCTTC. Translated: CASSDSGATNYGYTF.

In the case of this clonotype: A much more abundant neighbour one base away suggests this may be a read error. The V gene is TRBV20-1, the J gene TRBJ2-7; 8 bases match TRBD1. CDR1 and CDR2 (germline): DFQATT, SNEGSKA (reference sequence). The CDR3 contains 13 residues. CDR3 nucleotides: TGCAGTGCCGCGTGGCAGGGGGCCTACGCGCAGTACTTC. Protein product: CSAAWQGAYAQYF.

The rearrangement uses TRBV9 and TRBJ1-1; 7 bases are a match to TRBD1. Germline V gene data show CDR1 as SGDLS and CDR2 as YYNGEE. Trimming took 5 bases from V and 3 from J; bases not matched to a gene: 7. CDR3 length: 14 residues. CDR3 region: CASSPTQGDTEAFF. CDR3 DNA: TGTGCCAGCAGTCCTACCCAGGGGGACACTGAAGCTTTCTTT.

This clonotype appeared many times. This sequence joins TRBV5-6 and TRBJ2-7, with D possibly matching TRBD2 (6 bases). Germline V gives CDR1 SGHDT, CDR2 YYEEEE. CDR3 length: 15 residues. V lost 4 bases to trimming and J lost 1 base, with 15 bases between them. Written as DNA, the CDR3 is TGTGCCAGCAGCAGGGTGGTGCGGGGTTCCTACGAGCAGTACTTC. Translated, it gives CASSRVVRGSYEQYF.

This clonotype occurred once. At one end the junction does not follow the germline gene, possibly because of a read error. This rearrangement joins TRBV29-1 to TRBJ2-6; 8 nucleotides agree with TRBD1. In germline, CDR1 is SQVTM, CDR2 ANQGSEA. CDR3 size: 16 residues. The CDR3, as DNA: TGCAGCGTTGAGGAGGACAGGGCCGATGGGGCCAACGTCCGGACTTTC. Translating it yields CSVEEDRADGANVRTF.

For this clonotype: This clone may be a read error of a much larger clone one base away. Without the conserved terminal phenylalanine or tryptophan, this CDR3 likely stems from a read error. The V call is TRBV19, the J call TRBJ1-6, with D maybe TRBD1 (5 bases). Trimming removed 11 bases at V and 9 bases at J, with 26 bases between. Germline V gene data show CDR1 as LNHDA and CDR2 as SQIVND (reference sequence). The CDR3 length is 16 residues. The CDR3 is CAWSVWDLGSGSPLHL. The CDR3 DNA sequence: TGTGCCTGGAGTGTCTGGGACCTGGGGTCGGGTTCACCCCTCCACCTT.

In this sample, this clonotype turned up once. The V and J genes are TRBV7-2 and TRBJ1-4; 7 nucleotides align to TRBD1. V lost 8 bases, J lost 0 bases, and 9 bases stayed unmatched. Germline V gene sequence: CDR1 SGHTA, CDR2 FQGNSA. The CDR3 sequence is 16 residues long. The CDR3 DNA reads TGTACCAGCGGCTCCAGGGGGGCGGCAACTAATGAAAAACTGTTTTTT. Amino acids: CTSGSRGAATNEKLFF.

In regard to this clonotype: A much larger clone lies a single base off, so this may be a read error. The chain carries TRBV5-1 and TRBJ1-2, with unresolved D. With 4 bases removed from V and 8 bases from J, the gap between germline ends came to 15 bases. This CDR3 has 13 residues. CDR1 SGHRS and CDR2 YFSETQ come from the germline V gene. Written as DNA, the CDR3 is TGCGCCAGCAGCGACCCGCAGGAAGGCGGCTACACCTTC. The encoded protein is CASSDPQEGGYTF.

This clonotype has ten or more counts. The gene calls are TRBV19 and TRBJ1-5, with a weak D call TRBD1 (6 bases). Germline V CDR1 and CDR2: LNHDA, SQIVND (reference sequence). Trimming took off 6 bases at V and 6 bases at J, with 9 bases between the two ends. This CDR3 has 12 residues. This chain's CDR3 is CASRQGFQPQHF. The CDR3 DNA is TGTGCCAGTAGACAGGGTTTTCAGCCCCAGCATTTT.

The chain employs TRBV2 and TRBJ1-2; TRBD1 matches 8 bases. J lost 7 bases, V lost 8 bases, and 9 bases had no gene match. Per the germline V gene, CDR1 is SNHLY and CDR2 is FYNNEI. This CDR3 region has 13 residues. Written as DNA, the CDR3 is TGTGCCAGCGGTTGGACAGGGTCCACTGGCTACACCTTC. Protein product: CASGWTGSTGYTF.

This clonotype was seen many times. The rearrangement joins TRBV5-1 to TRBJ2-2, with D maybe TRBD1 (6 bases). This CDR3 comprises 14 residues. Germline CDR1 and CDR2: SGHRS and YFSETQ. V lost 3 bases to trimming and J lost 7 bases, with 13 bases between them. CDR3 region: CASSSGTYNGELFF. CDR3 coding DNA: TGCGCCAGCAGCTCCGGGACATATAACGGGGAGCTGTTTTTT.

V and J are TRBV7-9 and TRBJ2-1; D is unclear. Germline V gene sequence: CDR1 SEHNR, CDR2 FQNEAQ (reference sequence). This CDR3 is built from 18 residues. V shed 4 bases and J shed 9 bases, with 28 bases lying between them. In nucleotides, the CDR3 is TGTGCCAGCAGCTCCCCTAGTAGGACCACAGTCTCCTACCCTGAGCAGTTCTTC. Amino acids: CASSSPSRTTVSYPEQFF.

The CDR3: CASSQDLDSWETQYF. CDR3 nucleotide sequence: TGTGCCAGCAGCCAAGATTTGGACAGTTGGGAGACCCAGTACTTC. The chain recombines TRBV3-1 with TRBJ2-5; D possibly corresponds to TRBD1 (6 bases). The V gene lost 0 bases and the J gene lost 5 bases, with 13 bases spanning the gap. Germline V gene sequence: CDR1 LGHDT, CDR2 YNNKEL (reference sequence). The CDR3 runs to 15 residues.

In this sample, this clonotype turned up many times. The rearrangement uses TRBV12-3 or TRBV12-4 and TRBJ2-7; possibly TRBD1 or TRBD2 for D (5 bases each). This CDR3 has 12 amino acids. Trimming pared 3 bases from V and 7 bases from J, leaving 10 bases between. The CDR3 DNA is TGTGCCAGCAGTTTGGGGACCTGGGAGCAGTACTTC. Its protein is CASSLGTWEQYF.

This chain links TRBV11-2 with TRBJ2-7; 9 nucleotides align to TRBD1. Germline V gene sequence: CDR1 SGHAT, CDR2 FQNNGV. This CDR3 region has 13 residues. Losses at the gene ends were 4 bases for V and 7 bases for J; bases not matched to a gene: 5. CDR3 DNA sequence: TGTGCCAGCAGCTCCGGGACAGGGTCGGAGCAGTACTTC. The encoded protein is CASSSGTGSEQYF. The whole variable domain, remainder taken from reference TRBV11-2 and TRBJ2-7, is EAGVAQSPRYKIIEKRQSVAFWCNPISGHATLYWYQQILGQGPKLLIQFQNNGVVDDSQLPKDRFSAERLKGVDSTLKIQPAKLEDSAVYLCASSSGTGSEQYFGPGTRLTVT.

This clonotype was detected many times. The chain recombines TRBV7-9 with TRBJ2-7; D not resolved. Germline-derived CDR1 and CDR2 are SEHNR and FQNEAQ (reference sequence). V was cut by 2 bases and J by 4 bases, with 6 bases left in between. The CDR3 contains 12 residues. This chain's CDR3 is CASSLFEYEQYF. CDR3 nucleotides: TGTGCCAGCAGCTTATTTGAGTACGAGCAGTACTTC.

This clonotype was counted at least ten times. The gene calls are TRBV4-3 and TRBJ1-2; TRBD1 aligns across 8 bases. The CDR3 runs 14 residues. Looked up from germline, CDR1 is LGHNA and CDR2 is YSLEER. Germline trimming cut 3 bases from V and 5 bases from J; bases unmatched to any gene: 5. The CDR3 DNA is TGCGCCAGCAGCCACCTGGACAGGGAGTATGGCTACACCTTC. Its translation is CASSHLDREYGYTF.

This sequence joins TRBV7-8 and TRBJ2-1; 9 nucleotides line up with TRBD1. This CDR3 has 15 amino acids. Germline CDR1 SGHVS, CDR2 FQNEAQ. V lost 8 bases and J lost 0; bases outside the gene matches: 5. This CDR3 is CASESGQGSYNEQFF. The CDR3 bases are TGTGCCAGCGAATCGGGACAGGGCTCCTACAATGAGCAGTTCTTC. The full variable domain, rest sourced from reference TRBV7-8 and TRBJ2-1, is GAGVSQSPRYKVAKRGQDVALRCDPISGHVSLFWYQQALGQGPEFLTYFQNEAQLDKSGLPSDRFFAERPEGSVSTLKIQRTQQEDSAVYLCASESGQGSYNEQFFGPGTRLTVL.